These T cell receptor beta chains were read from a single sample in a study of shared clonotypes between healthy human individuals. Sequencing used immunoSEQ multiplex PCR; TCRdb keeps in-frame clones, though not all of them. Of about 470,000 clones listed, roughly 80% are singletons. Material for sequencing was PBMCs. These TCRs come from a woman in her thirties or forties in good health. Some clones in this sample may be carry-over from other donors' samples. Both conserved end residues are part of each CDR3. The D gene is left open where the match is weak. A row's size may be missing; if present it is once, few, many or a size class.

d_gene	v_gene	j_gene	abundance	CDR3nt	CDR3aa
NA	TRBV18	TRBJ1-1	NA	TGTGCCAGCTCACCCCTTATAGGGGTGAACACTGAAGCTTTCTTT	CASSPLIGVNTEAFF
NA	TRBV21-1	TRBJ2-6	NA	TGTGCCAATAACAGGGGGTGGACCGGGGCCAACGTCCTGACTTTC	CANNRGWTGANVLTF
NA	TRBV13	TRBJ1-2	NA	TGTGCCAGCAGCTTACGGGACATCATCTATGGCTACACCTTC	CASSLRDIIYGYTF
TRBD1	TRBV2	TRBJ1-2	NA	TGTGCCAGCAGTGCGGACAGGGTTTTTCATGGCTACACCTTC	CASSADRVFHGYTF
TRBD2	TRBV27	TRBJ2-5	NA	TGTGCCAGCAGTCCCCTTTGGCGGGAGGTTAGGGAGACCCAGTACTTC	CASSPLWREVRETQYF
TRBD1	TRBV5-1	TRBJ1-2	NA	TGCGCCAGCAGCTTGGGGGACAGGGTGGGAGTCGGCTACACCTTC	CASSLGDRVGVGYTF
TRBD1	TRBV7-9	TRBJ2-1	NA	TGTGCCAGCAGCTTGTTCCAGGGGGTCGATGAGCAGTTCTTC	CASSLFQGVDEQFF
NA	TRBV29-1	TRBJ2-3	NA	TGCAGCGTTGATGCACAGGCTAGCACAGATACGCAGTATTTT	CSVDAQASTDTQYF
TRBD2	TRBV9	TRBJ2-5	once	TGTGCCAGCAGCGTAGCCGGGAGGGCCCTAGAGACCCAGTACTTC	CASSVAGRALETQYF
TRBD1	TRBV6-1	TRBJ2-7	NA	TGTGCCAGCAGGAGGGACAGGAGTTACTACGAGCAGTACTTC	CASRRDRSYYEQYF
NA	TRBV6-5	TRBJ2-6	NA	TGTGCCAGCAGTTACAATAGGGCTGGGGCCAACGTCCTGACTTTC	CASSYNRAGANVLTF
TRBD2	TRBV4-2	TRBJ2-2	NA	TGTGCCAGCAGCCAAGGCCACGGGACTAGCGGCGGGGAGCTGTTTTTT	CASSQGHGTSGGELFF
TRBD2	TRBV18	TRBJ2-2	NA	TGTGCCAGCTCACCTGTAGCGGGGGCCACCGGGGAGCTGTTTTTT	CASSPVAGATGELFF
NA	TRBV29-1	TRBJ2-1	NA	TGCAGCGTTGCGCCCCTAATTTCTCGCTTCAATGAGCAGTTCTTC	CSVAPLISRFNEQFF
TRBD1	TRBV7-2	TRBJ1-2	NA	TGTGCCAGCAGCCATCTCCCCGAGACAGGGGCCTTATATGGCTACACCTTC	CASSHLPETGALYGYTF
TRBD1	TRBV7-8	TRBJ1-6	NA	TGTGCCAGCAGCCCTCTCACAGGGGAGGGCAATTCACCCCTCCACTTT	CASSPLTGEGNSPLHF
TRBD1	TRBV6-1	TRBJ1-1	NA	TGTGCCAGCAGTGATGGGGACAGGGTGAACGCTGAAGCTTTCTTT	CASSDGDRVNAEAFF
NA	TRBV30	TRBJ2-1	NA	TGTGCCTTACATTACAGGCCTAACCGTGATGAGCAGTTCTTC	CALHYRPNRDEQFF
TRBD2	TRBV29-1	TRBJ2-1	NA	TGCAGCGTTGGGCGGGGGGGAACCTACAATGAGCAGTTCTTC	CSVGRGGTYNEQFF
NA	TRBV5-6	TRBJ2-7	NA	TGTGCCAGCAGCTTGGGGCCTCCTTGGGAGCAGTACTTC	CASSLGPPWEQYF
TRBD1	TRBV18	TRBJ1-2	few	TGTGCCAGCTCACCCGCGACAGGGTTTGGCTACACCTTC	CASSPATGFGYTF
NA	TRBV7-9	TRBJ2-1	NA	TGTGCCAGCAGCTTAGTTCCAGGGGCCTACAATGGGCAGTTCTTC	CASSLVPGAYNGQFF
NA	TRBV7-2	TRBJ1-5	NA	TGTGCCAGCAGCTTAGTCGGGGGAGACGGCAATCAGCCCCAGCATTTT	CASSLVGGDGNQPQHF
TRBD1	TRBV2	TRBJ1-2	NA	TGTGCCAGCGACAGGGGATACTATGGCTACACCTTC	CASDRGYYGYTF
NA	TRBV19	TRBJ2-7	NA	TGTGCCAGTAGTATAAGCAGGTTCTCCTACGAGCAGTACTTC	CASSISRFSYEQYF
NA	TRBV5-4	TRBJ2-7	few	TGTGCCAGCACCGACTCCTACGAGCAGTACTTC	CASTDSYEQYF
TRBD2	TRBV10-2	TRBJ2-1	NA	TGCGCCAGCACCTGGTTAGCGGGAGTGGAGTATGAGCAGTTCTTC	CASTWLAGVEYEQFF
NA	TRBV27	TRBJ1-1	NA	TGTGCCAGCAGTTTATCTTATGACTTCCAGAACACTGAAGCTTTCTTT	CASSLSYDFQNTEAFF
NA	TRBV5-1	TRBJ2-5	NA	TGCGCCAGCAGCGTCTACAGGGCTTACCAAGAGACCCAGTACTTC	CASSVYRAYQETQYF
NA	TRBV5-6	TRBJ2-7	NA	TGTGCCAGCCGCATCTTGGGGGACTCCTACGAGCAGTACTTC	CASRILGDSYEQYF
TRBD1	TRBV5-1	TRBJ2-7	NA	TGCGCCAGCAGCTTGGGGGACAGGGATTCCTACGAGCAGTACTTC	CASSLGDRDSYEQYF
NA	TRBV2	TRBJ2-5	NA	TGTGCCAGCAGGCTCAGAGAGACCCAGTACTTC	CASRLRETQYF
NA	TRBV7-9	TRBJ1-4	once	TGTGCCAGCAGCAAACGTGGACCGAACGCAACTAATGAAAAACTGTTTTTT	CASSKRGPNATNEKLFF
NA	TRBV5-1	TRBJ1-2	NA	TGCGCCAGCAGGTCCGGAGATAATGGCTACACCTTC	CASRSGDNGYTF
NA	TRBV18	TRBJ1-2	few	TGTGCCAGCTCACCTAGGGAAGGCTATGGCTACACCTTC	CASSPREGYGYTF
TRBD1	TRBV28	TRBJ1-2	NA	TGTGCCAGCAGTTTCGAACAGGGGGCGGTTGGCTACACCTTC	CASSFEQGAVGYTF
NA	TRBV14	TRBJ2-1	NA	TGTGCCAGCAGCCAAGACCTGGATTCTGAGCAGTTCTTC	CASSQDLDSEQFF
NA	TRBV7-9	TRBJ2-3	NA	TGTGCCAGCAGCCCCCAGCTAGCGTTATTCGGTACGCAGTATTTT	CASSPQLALFGTQYF
NA	TRBV4-1	TRBJ2-7	NA	TGCGCCAGCAGCCAAGTGATAAGGGCCCTATACGAGCAGTACTTC	CASSQVIRALYEQYF
NA	TRBV9	TRBJ1-1	NA	TGTGCCAGCAGCGTACGAGGAGGTACTGAAGCTTTCTTT	CASSVRGGTEAFF
NA	TRBV4-3	TRBJ2-1	NA	TGCGCCAGCAGCCAAGATCGGGACGGTTACAATGAGCAGTTCTTC	CASSQDRDGYNEQFF
NA	TRBV6-6	TRBJ1-5	NA	TGTGCCAGCAGTTACCCGGACGGAACGGGGCAGCCCCAGCATTTT	CASSYPDGTGQPQHF
TRBD1	TRBV20-1	TRBJ2-7	NA	TGCGGGTCGGGACAGAACGGCGAGCAGTACTTC	CGSGQNGEQYF
NA	TRBV13	TRBJ2-5	NA	TGTGCCAGCAGCTTAGATAGGAGGGGACAAGAGACCCAGTACTTC	CASSLDRRGQETQYF
NA	TRBV28	TRBJ2-7	once	TGTGCCAGCAGACAGGGAAGGGGCGAGCAGTACTTC	CASRQGRGEQYF
NA	TRBV6-1	TRBJ2-1	many	TGTGCCAGCAGTGGATGGGACTCCTACAATGAGCAGTTCTTC	CASSGWDSYNEQFF
NA	TRBV5-1	TRBJ2-7	NA	TGCGCCAGCAGCTTGTCAGGTTCGGGGGCGGGCTACGAGCAGTACTTC	CASSLSGSGAGYEQYF
NA	TRBV7-3	TRBJ2-7	NA	TGTGCCAGCAGCACTGACGGCTACGAGCAGTACTTC	CASSTDGYEQYF
NA	TRBV18	TRBJ1-2	NA	TGTGCCAGCTCACCAGAAGTGGGTTCGGGCTACACCTTC	CASSPEVGSGYTF
TRBD1	TRBV27	TRBJ1-2	NA	TGTGCCAGCAGCCTTATCGGGGGACAGGGGAGGAACTATGGCTACACCTTC	CASSLIGGQGRNYGYTF
NA	TRBV5-1	TRBJ1-1	NA	TGCGCCAGCAGCTTGGGCACTGAAGCTTTCTTT	CASSLGTEAFF
NA	TRBV5-4	TRBJ2-3	NA	TGTGCCAGCAGCTTGGCCGGAGGGACAGATACGCAGTATTTT	CASSLAGGTDTQYF
NA	TRBV11-3	TRBJ1-1	NA	TGTGCCAGCAGCTTAAAAGGTGGGAACACTGAAGCTTTCTTT	CASSLKGGNTEAFF
NA	TRBV2	TRBJ1-6	NA	TGTGCCAGCAGTGGGTCTTCACCCCTCCACTTT	CASSGSSPLHF